This TCR beta chain was identified in a study of T cell responses to AZD1222 COVID-19 vaccine. Study-wide results and limits: Unmutated variant regions are reportedly the target of nearly half of TCRs that are spike-specific. Mostly white British, mostly female donors; authors suggested clonal diversity may be underestimated.

Germline V lookup: CDR1 LNHDA, CDR2 SQIVND (reference sequence). CDR3 length: 15 amino acids. V was trimmed by 5 bases and J by 2 bases, leaving 15 bases between them. Turning to this clone: Its specificity is unknown.

Here immunoSEQ multiplex PCR was the method, and the copy in TCRdb shows in-frame clones only, minus some. This sample carries roughly 140,000 clones, about 90% of them seen once, and the ten largest clones take approximately 3%. Specimen: peripheral blood, collected on day 0 of MenACWY control vaccination. The TCR originated in an adult in good health. V is TRBV19 and J is TRBJ2-5, with a weak D call TRBD1 (5 bases). CDR3 residues: CASSLQGLRQETQYF. CDR3 nucleotide sequence: TGTGCCAGTAGTCTCCAGGGCCTGAGGCAAGAGACCCAGTACTTC.